This TCR beta chain was sequenced in a study of blood T cell repertoires in COVID-19. Study at large: The analysed material was cDNA or gDNA that came from T cells, B-cell-depleted T cells, or PBMCs.

This CDR3 spans 11 amino acids. V gave up 5 bases and J gave up 8 bases; unmatched junction bases: 6. CDR1 and CDR2 from the germline V gene are DFQATT and SNEGSKA (reference sequence). Under the authors' procedure: By means of reference gene primer amplification, nucleated cell counts were estimated. The assay was immunoSEQ multiplex PCR, and TCRdb's table has in-frame clones only and misses some. That table furnishes V, J and clone size, whereas the DNA furnished D and trimming. This sample carries 120,000 or so clones, over 75% of them seen once, and the ten largest clones take about 7.3%. The sequencing input was peripheral blood. V is TRBV20-1 and J is TRBJ2-7; 7 bases map to TRBD1. This sequence originates from a man aged 50-60 years with acute or convalescent COVID-19. CDR3 loop: CSADTTGKQYF. CDR3 nucleotide sequence: TGCAGTGCTGACACGACAGGGAAGCAGTACTTC.